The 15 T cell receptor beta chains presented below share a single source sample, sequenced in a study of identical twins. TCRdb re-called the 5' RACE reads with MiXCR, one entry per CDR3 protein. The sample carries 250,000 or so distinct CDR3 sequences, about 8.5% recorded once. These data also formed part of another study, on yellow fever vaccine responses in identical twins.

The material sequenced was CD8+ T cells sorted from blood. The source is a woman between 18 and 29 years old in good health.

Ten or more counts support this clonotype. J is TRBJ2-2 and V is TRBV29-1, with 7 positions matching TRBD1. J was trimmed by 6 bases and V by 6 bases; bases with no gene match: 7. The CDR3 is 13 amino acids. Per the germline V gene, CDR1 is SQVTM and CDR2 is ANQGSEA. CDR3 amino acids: CSVWTGPAGELFF. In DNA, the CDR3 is TGCAGCGTATGGACAGGTCCCGCCGGGGAGCTGTTTTTT.

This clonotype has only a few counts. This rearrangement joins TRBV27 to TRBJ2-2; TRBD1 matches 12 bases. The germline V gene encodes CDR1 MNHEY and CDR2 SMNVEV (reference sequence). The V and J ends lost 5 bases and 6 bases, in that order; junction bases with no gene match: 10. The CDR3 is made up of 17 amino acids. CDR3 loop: CASSTPWDRGHSGELFF. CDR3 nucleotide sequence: TGTGCCAGCAGTACACCGTGGGACAGGGGGCATTCCGGGGAGCTGTTTTTT.

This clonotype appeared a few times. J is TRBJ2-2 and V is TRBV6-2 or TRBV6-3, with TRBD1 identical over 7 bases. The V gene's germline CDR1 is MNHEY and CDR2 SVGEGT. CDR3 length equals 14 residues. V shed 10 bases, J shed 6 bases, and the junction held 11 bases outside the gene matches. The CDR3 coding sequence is TGTGCCACGTTGGAAGGGGGCAGACCCGGGGAGCTGTTTTTT. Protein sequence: CATLEGGRPGELFF.

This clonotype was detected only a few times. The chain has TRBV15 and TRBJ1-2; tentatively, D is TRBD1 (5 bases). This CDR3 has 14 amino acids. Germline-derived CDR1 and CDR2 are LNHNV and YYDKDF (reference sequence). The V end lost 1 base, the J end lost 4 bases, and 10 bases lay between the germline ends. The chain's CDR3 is CATSRAPGGYGYTF. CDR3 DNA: TGTGCCACCAGCAGAGCCCCCGGGGGCTATGGCTACACCTTC.

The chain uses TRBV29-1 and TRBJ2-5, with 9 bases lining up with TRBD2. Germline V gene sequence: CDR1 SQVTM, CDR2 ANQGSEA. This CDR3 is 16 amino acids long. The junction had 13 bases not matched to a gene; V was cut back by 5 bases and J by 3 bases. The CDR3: CSVYPNSGGIKETQYF. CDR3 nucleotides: TGCAGCGTTTATCCGAACAGCGGGGGGATAAAAGAGACCCAGTACTTC.

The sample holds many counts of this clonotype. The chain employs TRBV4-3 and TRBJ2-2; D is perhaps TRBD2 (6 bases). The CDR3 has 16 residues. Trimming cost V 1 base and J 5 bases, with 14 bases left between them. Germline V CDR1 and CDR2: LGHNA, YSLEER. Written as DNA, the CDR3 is TGCGCCAGCAGCCAAGTAACGGGAGAATATACCGGGGAGCTGTTTTTT. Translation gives CASSQVTGEYTGELFF.

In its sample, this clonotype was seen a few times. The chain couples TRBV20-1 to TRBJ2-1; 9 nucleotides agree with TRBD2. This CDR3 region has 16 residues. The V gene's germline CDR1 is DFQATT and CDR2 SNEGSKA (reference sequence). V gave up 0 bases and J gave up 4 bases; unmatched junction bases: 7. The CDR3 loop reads CSARDLLAGQYNEQFF. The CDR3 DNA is TGCAGTGCTAGAGATCTTCTAGCGGGACAGTACAATGAGCAGTTCTTC.

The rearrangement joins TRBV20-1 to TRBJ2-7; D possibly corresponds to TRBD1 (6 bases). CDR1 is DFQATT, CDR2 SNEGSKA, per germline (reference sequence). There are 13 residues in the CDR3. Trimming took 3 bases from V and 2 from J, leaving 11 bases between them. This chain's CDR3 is CSARGTFPYEQYF. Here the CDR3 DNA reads TGCAGTGCTAGGGGGACATTCCCCTACGAGCAGTACTTC.

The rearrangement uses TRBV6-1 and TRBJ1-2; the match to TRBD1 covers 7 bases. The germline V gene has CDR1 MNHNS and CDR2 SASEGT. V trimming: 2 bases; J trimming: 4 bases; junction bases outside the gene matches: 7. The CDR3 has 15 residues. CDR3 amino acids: CASSETTGTAYGYTF. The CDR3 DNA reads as TGTGCCAGCAGTGAAACTACCGGGACAGCCTATGGCTACACCTTC.

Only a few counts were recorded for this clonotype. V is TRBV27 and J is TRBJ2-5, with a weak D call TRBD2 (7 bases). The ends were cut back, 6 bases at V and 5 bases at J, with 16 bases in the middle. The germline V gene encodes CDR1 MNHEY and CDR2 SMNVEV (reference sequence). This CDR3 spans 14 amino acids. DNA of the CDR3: TGTGCCAGCAGATCCACCGGGGGGCGGGAGACCCAGTACTTC. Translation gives CASRSTGGRETQYF.

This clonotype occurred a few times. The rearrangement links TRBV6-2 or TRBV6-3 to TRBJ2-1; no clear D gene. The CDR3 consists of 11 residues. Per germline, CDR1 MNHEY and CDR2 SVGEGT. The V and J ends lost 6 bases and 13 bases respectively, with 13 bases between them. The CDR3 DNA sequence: TGTGCCAGCAGAACTGCGGCAGTTCAGTTCTTC. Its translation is CASRTAAVQFF.

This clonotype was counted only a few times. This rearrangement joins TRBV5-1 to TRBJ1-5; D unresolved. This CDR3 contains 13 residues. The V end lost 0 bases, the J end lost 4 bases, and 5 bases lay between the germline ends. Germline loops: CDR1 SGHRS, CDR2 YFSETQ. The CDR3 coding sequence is TGCGCCAGCAGCTTGGCCAGAAATCAGCCCCAGCATTTT. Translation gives CASSLARNQPQHF.

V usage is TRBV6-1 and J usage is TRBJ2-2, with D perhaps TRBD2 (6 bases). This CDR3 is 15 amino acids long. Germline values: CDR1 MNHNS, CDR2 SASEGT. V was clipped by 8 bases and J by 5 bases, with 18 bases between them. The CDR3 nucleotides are TGTGCCAGCGGGACTTTGGATCCTGATACCGGGGAGCTGTTTTTT. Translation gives CASGTLDPDTGELFF.

DNA of the CDR3: TGTGCCACCAGCAGAGATCCGGGAAAATCTAACACCGGGGAGCTGTTTTTT. Protein: CATSRDPGKSNTGELFF. The chain is built from TRBV15 and TRBJ2-2, with D possibly being TRBD2 (5 bases). This CDR3 region has 17 residues. From germline, CDR1 is LNHNV and CDR2 YYDKDF (reference sequence). V was trimmed by 0 bases and J by 2 bases, leaving 13 bases between them.

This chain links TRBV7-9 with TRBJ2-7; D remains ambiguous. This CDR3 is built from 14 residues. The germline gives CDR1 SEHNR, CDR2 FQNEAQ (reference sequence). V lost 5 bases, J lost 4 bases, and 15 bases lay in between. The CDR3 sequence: CASSPDLSYYEQYF. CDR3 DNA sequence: TGTGCCAGCAGCCCAGACCTTTCATATTACGAGCAGTACTTC.